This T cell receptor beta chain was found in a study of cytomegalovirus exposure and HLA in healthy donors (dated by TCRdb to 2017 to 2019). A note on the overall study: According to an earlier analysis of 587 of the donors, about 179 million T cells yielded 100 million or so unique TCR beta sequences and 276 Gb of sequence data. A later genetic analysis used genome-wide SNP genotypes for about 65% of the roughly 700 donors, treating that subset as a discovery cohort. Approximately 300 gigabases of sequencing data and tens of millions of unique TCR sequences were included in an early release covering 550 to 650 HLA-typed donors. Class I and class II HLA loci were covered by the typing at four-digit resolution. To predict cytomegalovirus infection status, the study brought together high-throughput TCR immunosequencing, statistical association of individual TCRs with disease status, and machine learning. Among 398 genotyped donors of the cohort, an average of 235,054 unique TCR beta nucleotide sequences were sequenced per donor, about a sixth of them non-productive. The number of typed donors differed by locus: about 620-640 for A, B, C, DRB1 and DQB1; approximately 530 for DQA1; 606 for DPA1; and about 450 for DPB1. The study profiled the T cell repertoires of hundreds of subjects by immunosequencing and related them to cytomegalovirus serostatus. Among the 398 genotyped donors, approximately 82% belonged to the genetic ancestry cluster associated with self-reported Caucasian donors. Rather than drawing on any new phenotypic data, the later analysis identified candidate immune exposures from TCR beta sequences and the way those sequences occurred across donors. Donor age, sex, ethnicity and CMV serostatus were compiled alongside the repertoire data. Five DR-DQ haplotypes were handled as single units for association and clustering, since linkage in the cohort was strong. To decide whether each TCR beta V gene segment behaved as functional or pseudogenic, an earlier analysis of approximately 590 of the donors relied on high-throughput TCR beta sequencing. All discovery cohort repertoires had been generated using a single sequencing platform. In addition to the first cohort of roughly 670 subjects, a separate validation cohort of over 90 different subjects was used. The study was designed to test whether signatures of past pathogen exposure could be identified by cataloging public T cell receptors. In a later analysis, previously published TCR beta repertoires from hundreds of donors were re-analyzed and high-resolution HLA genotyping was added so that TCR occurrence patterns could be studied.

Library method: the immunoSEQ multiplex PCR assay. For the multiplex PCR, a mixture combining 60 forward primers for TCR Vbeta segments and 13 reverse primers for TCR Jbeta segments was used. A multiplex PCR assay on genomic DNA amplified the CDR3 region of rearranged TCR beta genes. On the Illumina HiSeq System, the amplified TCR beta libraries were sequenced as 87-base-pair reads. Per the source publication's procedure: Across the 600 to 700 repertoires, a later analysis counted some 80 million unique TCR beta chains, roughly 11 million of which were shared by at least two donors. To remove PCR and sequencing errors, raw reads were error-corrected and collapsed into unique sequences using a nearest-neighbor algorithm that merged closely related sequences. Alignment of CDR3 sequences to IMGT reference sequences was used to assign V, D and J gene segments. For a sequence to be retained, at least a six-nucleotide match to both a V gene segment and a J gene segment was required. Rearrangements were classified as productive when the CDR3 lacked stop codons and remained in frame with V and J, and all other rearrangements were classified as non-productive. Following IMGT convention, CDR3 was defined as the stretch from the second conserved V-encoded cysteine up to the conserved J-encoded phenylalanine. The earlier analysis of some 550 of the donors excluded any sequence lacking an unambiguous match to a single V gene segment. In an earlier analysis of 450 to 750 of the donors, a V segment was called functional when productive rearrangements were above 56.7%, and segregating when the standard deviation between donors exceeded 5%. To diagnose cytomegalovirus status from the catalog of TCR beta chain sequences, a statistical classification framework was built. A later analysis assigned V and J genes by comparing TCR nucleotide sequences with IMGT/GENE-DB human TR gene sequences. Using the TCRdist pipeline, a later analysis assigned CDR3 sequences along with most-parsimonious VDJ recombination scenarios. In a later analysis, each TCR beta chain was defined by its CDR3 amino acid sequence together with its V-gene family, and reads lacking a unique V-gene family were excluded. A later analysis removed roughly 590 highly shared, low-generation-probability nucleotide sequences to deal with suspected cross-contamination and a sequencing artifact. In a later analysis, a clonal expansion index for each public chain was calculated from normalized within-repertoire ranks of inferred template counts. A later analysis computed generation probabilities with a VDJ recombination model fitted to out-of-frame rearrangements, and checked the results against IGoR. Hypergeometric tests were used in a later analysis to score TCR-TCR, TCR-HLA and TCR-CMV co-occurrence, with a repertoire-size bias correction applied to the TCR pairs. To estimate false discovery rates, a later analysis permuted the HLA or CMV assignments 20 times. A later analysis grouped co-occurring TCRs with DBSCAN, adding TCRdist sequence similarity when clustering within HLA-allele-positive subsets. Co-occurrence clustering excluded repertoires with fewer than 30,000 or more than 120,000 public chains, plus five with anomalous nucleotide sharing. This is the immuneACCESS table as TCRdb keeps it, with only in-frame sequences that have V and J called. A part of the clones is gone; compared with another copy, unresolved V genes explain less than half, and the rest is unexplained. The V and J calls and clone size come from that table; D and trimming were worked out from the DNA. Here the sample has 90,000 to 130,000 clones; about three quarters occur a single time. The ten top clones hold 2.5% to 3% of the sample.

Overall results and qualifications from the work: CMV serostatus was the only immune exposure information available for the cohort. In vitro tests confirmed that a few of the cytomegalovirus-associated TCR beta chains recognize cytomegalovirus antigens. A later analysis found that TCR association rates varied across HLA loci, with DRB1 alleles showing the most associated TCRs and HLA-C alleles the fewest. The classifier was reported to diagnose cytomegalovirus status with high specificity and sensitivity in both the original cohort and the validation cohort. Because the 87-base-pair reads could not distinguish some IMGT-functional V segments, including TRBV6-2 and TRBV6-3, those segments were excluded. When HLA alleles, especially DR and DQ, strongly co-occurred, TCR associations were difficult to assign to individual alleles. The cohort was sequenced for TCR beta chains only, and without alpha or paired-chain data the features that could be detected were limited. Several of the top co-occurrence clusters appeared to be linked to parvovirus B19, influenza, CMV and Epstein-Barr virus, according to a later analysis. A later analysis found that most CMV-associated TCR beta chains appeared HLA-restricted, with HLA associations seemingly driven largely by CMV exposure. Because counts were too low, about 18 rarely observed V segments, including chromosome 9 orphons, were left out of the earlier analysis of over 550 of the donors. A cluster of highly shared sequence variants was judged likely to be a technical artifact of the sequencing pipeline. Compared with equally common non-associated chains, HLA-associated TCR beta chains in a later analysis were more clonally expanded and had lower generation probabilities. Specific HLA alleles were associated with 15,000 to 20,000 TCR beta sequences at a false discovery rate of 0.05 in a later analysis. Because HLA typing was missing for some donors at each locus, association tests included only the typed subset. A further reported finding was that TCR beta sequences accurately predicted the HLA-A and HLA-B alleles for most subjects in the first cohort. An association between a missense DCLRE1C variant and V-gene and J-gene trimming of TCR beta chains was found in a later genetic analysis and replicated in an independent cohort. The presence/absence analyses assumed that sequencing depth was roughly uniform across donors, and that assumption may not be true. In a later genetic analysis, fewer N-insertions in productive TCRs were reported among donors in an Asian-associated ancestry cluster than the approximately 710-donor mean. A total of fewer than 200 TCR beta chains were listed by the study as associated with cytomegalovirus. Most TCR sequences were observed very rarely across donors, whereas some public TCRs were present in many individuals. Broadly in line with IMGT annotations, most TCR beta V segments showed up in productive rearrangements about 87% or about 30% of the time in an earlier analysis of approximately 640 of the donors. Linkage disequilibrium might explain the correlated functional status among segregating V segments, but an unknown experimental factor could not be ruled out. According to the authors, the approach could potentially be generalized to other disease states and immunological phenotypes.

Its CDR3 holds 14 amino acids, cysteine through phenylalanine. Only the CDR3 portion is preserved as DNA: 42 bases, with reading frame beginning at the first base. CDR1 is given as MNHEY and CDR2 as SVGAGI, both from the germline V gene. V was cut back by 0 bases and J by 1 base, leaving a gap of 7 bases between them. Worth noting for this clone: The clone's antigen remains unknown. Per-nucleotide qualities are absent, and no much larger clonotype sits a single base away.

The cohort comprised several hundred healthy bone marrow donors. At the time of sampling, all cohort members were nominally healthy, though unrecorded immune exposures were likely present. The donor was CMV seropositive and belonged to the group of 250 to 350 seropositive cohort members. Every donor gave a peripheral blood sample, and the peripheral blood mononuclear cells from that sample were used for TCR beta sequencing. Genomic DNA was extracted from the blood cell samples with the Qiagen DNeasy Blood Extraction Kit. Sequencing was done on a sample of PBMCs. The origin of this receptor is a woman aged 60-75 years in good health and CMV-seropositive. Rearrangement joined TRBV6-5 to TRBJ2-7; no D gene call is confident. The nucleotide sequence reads TGTGCCAGCAGTTACTCGGGCCCGTCCTACGAGCAGTACTTC. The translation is CASSYSGPSYEQYF.